The rows below give T cell receptor beta chains drawn from one sample of a study of beta chain features in type 1 diabetes. Assay: immunoSEQ multiplex PCR; the TCRdb copy retains only in-frame clones and omits some. The sample holds about half a million clones, approximately 30% seen once. The source material was naive CD4+ T cells from blood. The receptors originated from a man between 18 and 29 years old in good health. Both conserved end residues are part of each CDR3. D genes are given only for firm matches. Clone size is stated in some rows and not others, as once, few, many or a class when expanded.

size: NA
length: 14
D: TRBD1
J: TRBJ2-7
V: TRBV30
CDR3: CAWSSGTGTYEQYF
DNA: TGTGCCTGGAGTTCCGGGACAGGCACCTACGAGCAGTACTTC

size: NA
length: 16
D: TRBD1
J: TRBJ2-2
V: TRBV19
CDR3: CASSPYRGANTGELFF
DNA: TGTGCCAGTAGTCCCTACAGGGGAGCGAACACCGGGGAGCTGTTTTTT

size: NA
length: 15
D: TRBD2
J: TRBJ2-1
V: TRBV30
CDR3: CAWRAGRLRHNEQFF
DNA: TGTGCCTGGAGAGCGGGGAGGTTACGCCACAATGAGCAGTTCTTC

size: NA
length: 16
D: TRBD2
J: TRBJ2-3
V: TRBV9
CDR3: CASSGRTSGSTDTQYF
DNA: TGTGCCAGCAGCGGACGGACTAGCGGGAGTACAGATACGCAGTATTTT

size: few
length: 15
D: NA
J: TRBJ1-2
V: TRBV30
CDR3: CALRRGHTFGYGYTF
DNA: TGTGCCCTCCGAAGGGGACACACATTTGGCTATGGCTACACCTTC

size: few
length: 17
D: NA
J: TRBJ2-3
V: TRBV9
CDR3: CASSPRLLAWSTDTQYF
DNA: TGTGCCAGCAGCCCCCGACTTCTAGCGTGGAGCACAGATACGCAGTATTTT

size: NA
length: 13
D: NA
J: TRBJ2-7
V: TRBV7-6
CDR3: CASSLDYSYEQYF
DNA: TGTGCCAGCAGCTTAGATTACTCCTACGAGCAGTACTTC

size: few
length: 17
D: TRBD2
J: TRBJ2-1
V: TRBV7-2
CDR3: CASSRTKTSGSYNEQFF
DNA: TGTGCCAGCAGCCGCACAAAGACTAGCGGCTCCTACAATGAGCAGTTCTTC

size: NA
length: 13
D: NA
J: TRBJ1-5
V: TRBV6-5
CDR3: CASSYIRDQPQHF
DNA: TGTGCCAGCAGTTACATCAGGGATCAGCCCCAGCATTTT

size: few
length: 14
D: NA
J: TRBJ2-5
V: TRBV7-9
CDR3: CASSPRQGQETQYF
DNA: TGTGCCAGCAGCCCGCGGCAGGGACAAGAGACCCAGTACTTC

size: few
length: 15
D: TRBD1
J: TRBJ2-4
V: TRBV5-1
CDR3: CASSLQGTGLDIQYF
DNA: TGCGCCAGCAGCCTTCAGGGGACAGGGTTGGACATTCAGTACTTC

size: NA
length: 13
D: TRBD2
J: TRBJ2-7
V: TRBV30
CDR3: CAWSDRLAREQYF
DNA: TGTGCCTGGAGTGATCGACTAGCTCGGGAGCAGTACTTC

size: NA
length: 16
D: TRBD2
J: TRBJ2-3
V: TRBV7-2
CDR3: CASSLEAREAHGSQYF
DNA: TGTGCCAGCAGCTTAGAAGCGCGGGAGGCCCACGGTTCGCAGTATTTT

size: few
length: 13
D: NA
J: TRBJ2-1
V: TRBV5-4
CDR3: CASTVGGGGEQFF
DNA: TGTGCCAGCACCGTAGGGGGTGGAGGTGAGCAGTTCTTC

size: few
length: 17
D: TRBD2
J: TRBJ2-7
V: TRBV13
CDR3: CASSTNFLAGIPYEQYF
DNA: TGTGCCAGCAGCACCAACTTCCTAGCGGGTATCCCCTACGAGCAGTACTTC

size: NA
length: 15
D: NA
J: TRBJ2-1
V: TRBV19
CDR3: CASSQEKSSYNEQFF
DNA: TGTGCCAGTAGCCAAGAGAAAAGCTCCTACAATGAGCAGTTCTTC

size: few
length: 15
D: NA
J: TRBJ1-3
V: TRBV7-9
CDR3: CASSSTRGVGNTIYF
DNA: TGTGCCAGCAGCTCTACCAGGGGAGTAGGAAACACCATATATTTT

size: NA
length: 15
D: NA
J: TRBJ2-1
V: TRBV7-3
CDR3: CASSAMSRGVDEQFF
DNA: TGTGCCAGCAGCGCAATGTCGAGAGGTGTAGATGAGCAGTTCTTC

size: NA
length: 14
D: NA
J: TRBJ2-7
V: TRBV5-1
CDR3: CASSFDSFPLEQYF
DNA: TGCGCCAGCAGCTTCGACAGTTTCCCTTTGGAGCAGTACTTC

size: NA
length: 17
D: TRBD2
J: TRBJ2-2
V: TRBV4-1
CDR3: CASSQLLAGVVTGELFF
DNA: TGCGCCAGCAGCCAGCTACTAGCGGGAGTTGTTACCGGGGAGCTGTTTTTT

size: NA
length: 12
D: NA
J: TRBJ1-1
V: TRBV30
CDR3: CAWIRGDTEAFF
DNA: TGTGCCTGGATTAGGGGGGACACTGAAGCTTTCTTT

size: few
length: 16
D: NA
J: TRBJ1-3
V: TRBV29-1
CDR3: CSVGPREPTTGNTIYF
DNA: TGCAGCGTTGGGCCCAGGGAACCCACCACTGGAAACACCATATATTTT

size: once
length: 15
D: TRBD2
J: TRBJ2-1
V: TRBV12-5
CDR3: CASGPPSGSYNEQFF
DNA: TGTGCTAGTGGTCCTCCTAGCGGGAGTTACAATGAGCAGTTCTTC

size: few
length: 14
D: NA
J: TRBJ2-1
V: TRBV11-2
CDR3: CASRRSGQGYEQFF
DNA: TGTGCCAGCAGGAGATCAGGGCAAGGCTATGAGCAGTTCTTC

size: NA
length: 15
D: TRBD1
J: TRBJ2-7
V: TRBV4-1
CDR3: CASSHSGTGYYEQYF
DNA: TGCGCCAGCAGCCACTCTGGGACAGGGTACTACGAGCAGTACTTC

size: NA
length: 16
D: TRBD1
J: TRBJ2-7
V: TRBV5-1
CDR3: CASSLVNRDSSYEQYF
DNA: TGCGCCAGCAGCTTGGTTAACCGGGACAGCTCCTACGAGCAGTACTTC

size: few
length: 13
D: NA
J: TRBJ1-5
V: TRBV7-9
CDR3: CASSLGGQQPQHF
DNA: TGTGCCAGCAGCTTGGGGGGGCAACAGCCCCAGCATTTT

size: few
length: 13
D: NA
J: TRBJ2-7
V: TRBV4-1
CDR3: CASSPRENYEQYF
DNA: TGCGCCAGCAGCCCTAGGGAAAACTACGAGCAGTACTTC

size: NA
length: 15
D: TRBD2
J: TRBJ2-1
V: TRBV4-2
CDR3: CASSRAQREYNEQFF
DNA: TGTGCCAGCAGCCGCGCTCAGCGGGAATACAATGAGCAGTTCTTC